This TCR beta chain originates from a study of T cell repertoires in cytomegalovirus infection (dated by TCRdb to between 2018 and 2021). Broadly, across the study: The HLA type of each donor mattered for the analysis, because public TCR beta signatures pointed to carriage of CMV infection along with the matching HLA type. The research as a whole found: Carriers of CMV infection plus the relevant HLA type were discriminated by the cumulative frequency of public TCR beta family members in the study cohort and in an independent roughly 350-donor cohort. The ex vivo response was dominated by HLA-C-restricted CMV-specific TCR beta clonotypes, which also provided the single most frequent clonotype in two of eight donors.

Between the V and J ends, shortened by 2 bases and 8 bases respectively, the junction contains 12 bases. The CDR3 spans 12 residues, from the cysteine through the phenylalanine. CDR3 DNA only is kept here, 36 bases in frame from base 1. The germline V gene specifies SQVTM as CDR1 and ANQGSEA as CDR2. A remark on this clonotype: Its specific antigen is unknown. Base qualities were left out, and no much larger clone turns up one base away.

Sequencing used an Illumina HiSeq 1500. TCRdb handled the public reads itself, with Q25 trimming in fastp and clone calling in MiXCR, and kept productive beta chains. Identical CDR3 proteins give one entry, which carries the most common genes and DNA. The sample records about 260,000 distinct CDR3 sequences, roughly 13% of which are singletons. Around 8.7% of the sample belongs to the ten largest clones. The rearrangement combines TRBV29-1 with TRBJ1-2, with an unclear D gene assignment. Sequenced input: PBMCs. The source of this sequence is a human donor in good health (CMV status not recorded). Some clones in this sample may be carry-over from other donors' samples. The nucleotide sequence is TGCAGCGTTGAACGGCAAAACTGGGGCTACACCTTC. Translated, it gives CSVERQNWGYTF.